The clone carrying this T cell receptor (beta chain) was observed a handful of times. As handled by the study authors: Using reference gene primer amplification, nucleated cell counts were estimated. This table comes from immunoSEQ multiplex PCR, and its TCRdb copy is limited to in-frame clones, with some not included. V and J calls and clone size are those listed in that table; D and trimming were worked out from the DNA. The sample lists under 300,000 clones; approximately 83% were seen once. This sample stems from a study of blood T cell repertoires in COVID-19. Individuals aged 18 to 89 years were recruited from approximately 22 US areas. Categorization into cohorts depended on clinical history that participants reported. This CDR3 has 16 amino acids. Germline loops: CDR1 MNHEY, CDR2 SVGEGT. The trim removed 0 bases at V and 4 bases at J, leaving 6 bases unmatched.

The sample comprised PBMCs or T cells enriched from blood (not recorded which). The genes are TRBV6-2 or TRBV6-3 and TRBJ2-3, with 8 nucleotides matching TRBD2. The origin of this receptor is a woman aged 35 to 49 with acute COVID-19. The CDR3 nucleotides are TGTGCCAGCAGTTACTCGAGCGGGAGTGGTTCAGATACGCAGTATTTT. It specifies CASSYSSGSGSDTQYF.